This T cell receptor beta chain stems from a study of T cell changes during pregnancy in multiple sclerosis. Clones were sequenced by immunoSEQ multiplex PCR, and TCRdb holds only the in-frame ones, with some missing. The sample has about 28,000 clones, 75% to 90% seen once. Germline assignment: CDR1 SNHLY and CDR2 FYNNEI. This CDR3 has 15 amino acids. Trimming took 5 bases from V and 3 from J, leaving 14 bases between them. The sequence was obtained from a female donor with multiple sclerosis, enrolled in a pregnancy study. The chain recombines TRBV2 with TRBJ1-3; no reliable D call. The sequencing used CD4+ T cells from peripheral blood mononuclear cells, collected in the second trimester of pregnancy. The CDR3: CASSPRGILGNTIYF. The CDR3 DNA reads TGTGCCAGCAGTCCCCGCGGGATCCTTGGAAACACCATATATTTT.